The present T cell receptor beta chain was sequenced within a study of blood T cell repertoires in COVID-19 (dated by TCRdb to the early 2020s). General notes on the study: Samples from collaborators originated in the United States, Italy and Spain and spanned both the acute and convalescent phases of COVID-19. The repertoires were made available in a free public database intended to serve as a resource for research on the immune response to SARS-CoV-2. The dataset comprised deeply sampled blood TCRbeta repertoires from subjects exposed to, actively infected with, or recovered from COVID-19. The sample metadata nearly always contained a de-identified subject ID, COVID-19 status, age in years and sex. The samples were drawn from two sources: the first 160 participants of the ongoing ImmuneRACE study, and 1,254 subjects contributed by 6 global collaborators. The material from the prospective study consisted of cDNA or gDNA derived from T cells, B-cell-depleted T cells, or PBMCs. Where available, HLA class I and class II types were obtained from metadata supplied by the sample provider rather than from assay-based typing.

On this clone: The specificity of this receptor is unknown. No clone much larger than this one lies a single base away; base qualities are absent.

TCRbeta CDR3 regions were amplified from genomic DNA by means of the immunoSEQ Assay, a bias-controlled multiplex PCR. On the study's bioinformatics: Nucleated cell counts per sample were estimated from amplification of reference gene primers within the assay. To quantify the absolute abundance of each unique TCRbeta CDR3 rearrangement, sequence reads were collapsed and filtered. For each sample, productive Simpson clonality was calculated as the square root of Simpson's diversity index across productive rearrangements. TCRdb provides this immuneACCESS table in a form limited to in-frame rearrangements. Some clones are lacking; in checked studies, under half of them reflect an unresolved V gene, and why the rest are absent is not known. V, J and clone size are taken as reported in that table, and D and trimming were inferred from the DNA itself. The sample records around 300,000 clones, about nine tenths of which are singletons. Together, the top ten hold 1% of the sample.

The CDR3 covers 14 residues, taking in both the cysteine and the phenylalanine. Solely the CDR3 DNA is kept, with 42 bases framed from the first base. Per the germline V gene, SGHRS is the CDR1 and YFSETQ is the CDR2. A distance of 6 bases separates the germline ends of V and J, which lose 3 bases and 0 bases respectively. Whole blood was collected in K2EDTA tubes by collaborating institutions according to the institutions' own protocols. For TCRbeta analysis, collaborator samples were shipped as frozen whole blood, as isolated PBMCs, or as DNA extracted from either sample type. Beyond this particular receptor, the publication reports: How much clinical and demographic metadata was included differed by source and by participant, and the metadata was provided uncurated.

Recombination joined TRBV5-1 with TRBJ2-2; a tentative D call is TRBD1 (6 bases match). This receptor was identified in a man aged 45-65 years with active or convalescent COVID-19. Sequencing was done on a sample of peripheral blood. The DNA reads TGCGCCAGCAGCTCAGGGGCGAACACCGGGGAGCTGTTTTTT. This translates into CASSSGANTGELFF.